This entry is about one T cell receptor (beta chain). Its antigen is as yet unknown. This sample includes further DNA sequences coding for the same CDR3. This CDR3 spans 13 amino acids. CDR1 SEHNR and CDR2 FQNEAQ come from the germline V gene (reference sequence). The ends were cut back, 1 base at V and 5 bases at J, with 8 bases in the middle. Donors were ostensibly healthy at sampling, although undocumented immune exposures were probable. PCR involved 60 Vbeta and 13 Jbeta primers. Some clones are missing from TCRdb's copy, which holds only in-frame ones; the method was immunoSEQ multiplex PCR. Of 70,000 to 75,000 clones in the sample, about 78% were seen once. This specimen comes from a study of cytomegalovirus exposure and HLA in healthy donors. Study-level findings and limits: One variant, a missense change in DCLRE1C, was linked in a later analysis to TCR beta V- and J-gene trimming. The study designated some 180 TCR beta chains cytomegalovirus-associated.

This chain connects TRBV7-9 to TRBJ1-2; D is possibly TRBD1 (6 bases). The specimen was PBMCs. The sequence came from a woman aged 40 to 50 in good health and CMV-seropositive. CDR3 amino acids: CASSLGGQYGYTF. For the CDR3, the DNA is TGTGCCAGCAGCTTAGGTGGACAGTATGGCTACACCTTC.